This T cell receptor (beta chain) appears in the sequencing data of a study of regulatory T cells in long-lasting Graves disease. General study results and limits: Shared public clonotypes totalled about 2,600 in persistent patients, compared with approximately 970 in new patients. Persistent disease showed a preference for TRBV28, TRBJ1-2 and TRBJ2-5.

This clonotype occurred many times. No antigen is known for it. The time point is: newly diagnosed GD, antithyroid drugs for less than 3 months. Construction of the TCR library relied on RNA isolated from PBMCs. The CDR3 spans 16 residues. The trim removed 3 bases at V and 2 bases at J, leaving 9 bases unmatched. The germline V gene encodes CDR1 SGHTA and CDR2 FQGNSA. Relying on iRepertoire HTBI primers and Arm-PCR of CDR3 regions, the team built TCR beta libraries. Per the study methods: The samples included roughly 62 TRBV and some 15 TRBJ segments. MiXCR was run by TCRdb on the multiplex PCR reads, yielding one entry per CDR3 protein. TCRdb's processing, not the authors', yielded these V and J calls. The sample lists a few hundred thousand distinct CDR3 sequences, 12% to 15% seen once, with about a sixth in the top ten. The same specimen was also included in a second study, on T cells in Graves' hyperthyroidism and ophthalmopathy. That source reports: Ophthalmopathy was model-predicted a median about 6.7 months pre-onset.

This receptor was identified in a woman aged 50 to 60 with Graves disease. The chain recombines TRBV7-2 with TRBJ2-5; 7 nucleotides align to TRBD1. Sequencing used peripheral blood mononuclear cells (PBMCs), obtained at new diagnosis, from a patient treated with antithyroid drugs. CDR3 DNA: TGTGCCAGCAGCTTCTACTCCGGGACAGCTCAAGAGACCCAGTACTTC. Amino acids: CASSFYSGTAQETQYF. Based on the CDR3 plus reference TRBV7-2 and TRBJ2-5, the full variable domain is GAGVSQSPSNKVTEKGKDVELRCDPISGHTALYWYRQSLGQGLEFLIYFQGNSAPDKSGLPSDRFSAERTGGSVSTLTIQRTQQEDSAVYLCASSFYSGTAQETQYFGPGTRLLVL.